These 18 T cell receptor beta chains were sequenced from one sample in a study of T cells expressing NK-cell markers. TCRdb re-called the 5' RACE reads and gives one entry per CDR3 protein, without DNA. This sample's clone table lists under 500,000 distinct CDR3 sequences. Material: blood T cells: a sorted CD56 or NKG2C T cell subset, CD4+ or CD8+ T cells, or bulk PBMC T cells (not recorded which). The receptors stem from a woman between 18 and 69 years old in good health.

The chain is built from TRBV12-3 or TRBV12-4 and TRBJ1-5; without DNA, the TCRdb call of TRBD1 cannot be checked. This CDR3 is built from 15 residues. The CDR3 protein is CASSMTDYSNQPQHF.

The chain has TRBV2 and TRBJ2-2; the D gene TCRdb calls, TRBD1, cannot be checked with no DNA. The germline V gene has CDR1 SNHLY and CDR2 FYNNEI. The CDR3 contains 15 residues. The CDR3 region is CARDRTTTNTGELFF.

The CDR3 protein is CASSLGTQGNTEAFF. The chain joins TRBV7-3 to TRBJ1-1. Germline V gives CDR1 SGHTA, CDR2 FQGTGA. This CDR3 has 15 amino acids. The variable domain in full, with the rest retrieved from reference TRBV7-3 and TRBJ1-1, is GAGVSQTPSNKVTEKGKYVELRCDPISGHTALYWYRQSLGQGPEFLIYFQGTGAADDSGLPNDRFFAVRPEGSVSTLKIQRTERGDSAVYLCASSLGTQGNTEAFFGQGTRLTVV.

The chain recombines TRBV12-3 or TRBV12-4 with TRBJ1-5. The CDR3 length is 14 residues. CDR3 region: CASSSGSSNQPQHF.

This rearrangement joins TRBV5-4 to TRBJ2-5; TCRdb lists TRBD2, though no DNA is available to test this call. Germline loops: CDR1 SGHNT, CDR2 YYREEE (reference sequence). The CDR3 loop spans 16 amino acids. The CDR3 here is CASSLVEAGYKETQYF. The full variable domain, with the rest looked up from reference TRBV5-4 and TRBJ2-5, is ETGVTQSPTHLIKTRGQQVTLRCSSQSGHNTVSWYQQALGQGPQFIFQYYREEENGRGNFPPRFSGLQFPNYSSELNVNALELDDSALYLCASSLVEAGYKETQYFGPGTRLLVL.

This sequence joins TRBV29-1 and TRBJ2-4; there is no DNA to check the TCRdb D call of TRBD1. Germline assignment: CDR1 SQVTM and CDR2 ANQGSEA. The CDR3 covers 15 residues. The CDR3 is CSVGDRGTAKNIQYF. Based on the CDR3 plus reference TRBV29-1 and TRBJ2-4, the full variable domain is SAVISQKPSRDICQRGTSLTIQCQVDSQVTMMFWYRQQPGQSLTLIATANQGSEATYESGFVIDKFPISRPNLTFSTLTVSNMSPEDSSIYLCSVGDRGTAKNIQYFGAGTRLSVL.

J is TRBJ2-7 and V is TRBV11-2; TCRdb calls TRBD2, which cannot be checked without DNA. The germline gives CDR1 SGHAT, CDR2 FQNNGV. This CDR3 has 18 amino acids. This CDR3 is CASSSGLAGGLLSYEQYF.

This rearrangement joins TRBV11-2 to TRBJ2-7; lacking DNA, the TRBD2 call made by TCRdb goes unchecked. CDR1 and CDR2 (germline): SGHAT, FQNNGV. This CDR3 has 15 residues. CDR3: CASSRDPASAGEQYF. Based on the CDR3 plus reference TRBV11-2 and TRBJ2-7, the full variable domain is EAGVAQSPRYKIIEKRQSVAFWCNPISGHATLYWYQQILGQGPKLLIQFQNNGVVDDSQLPKDRFSAERLKGVDSTLKIQPAKLEDSAVYLCASSRDPASAGEQYFGPGTRLTVT.

This chain uses TRBV20-1 with TRBJ2-3. CDR3 size: 13 residues. Looked up from germline, CDR1 is DFQATT and CDR2 is SNEGSKA (reference sequence). The CDR3 loop reads CSARDRLEDTQYF.

The rearrangement links TRBV3-1 to TRBJ2-2. The CDR3 has 13 amino acids. Per germline, CDR1 LGHDT and CDR2 YNNKEL (reference sequence). The CDR3 spells CASSPTPTGELFF.

The genes are TRBV7-2 and TRBJ2-3; TCRdb designates TRBD1, a call that cannot be tested without DNA. In germline, CDR1 is SGHTA, CDR2 FQGNSA. This CDR3 region has 15 residues. CDR3 sequence reads: CASSPRGGARDTQYF.

The genes are TRBV28 and TRBJ2-7; TCRdb outputs TRBD1, but without DNA this stays unchecked. The CDR3 contains 13 residues. Germline CDR1 reads MDHEN; CDR2 reads SYDVKM. CDR3 region: CASEEGGGHEQYF.

This sequence joins TRBV5-1 and TRBJ2-7; TCRdb gives TRBD1 as the D gene, but with no DNA this cannot be confirmed. The CDR3 loop spans 14 amino acids. CDR1 is SGHRS and CDR2 is YFSETQ in the germline V gene. This chain's CDR3 is CASSSEPGPYEQYF.

The gene calls are TRBV19 and TRBJ2-1. CDR1 is LNHDA, CDR2 SQIVND, per germline (reference sequence). The CDR3 length is 15 residues. The CDR3 spells CASSSAGSSYNEQFF. The full variable domain, its missing parts supplied by reference TRBV19 and TRBJ2-1, is DGGITQSPKYLFRKEGQNVTLSCEQNLNHDAMYWYRQDPGQGLRLIYYSQIVNDFQKGDIAEGYSVSREKKESFPLTVTSAQKNPTAFYLCASSSAGSSYNEQFFGPGTRLTVL.

The chain joins TRBV6-5 to TRBJ2-1. The CDR3 length is 13 residues. The germline gives CDR1 MNHEY, CDR2 SVGAGI. The CDR3 spells CASSYTINNEQFF.

The rearrangement uses TRBV29-1 and TRBJ2-7. The CDR3 is made up of 12 amino acids. Looked up from germline, CDR1 is SQVTM and CDR2 is ANQGSEA. The CDR3 sequence is CSVEIRDYEQYF.

This rearrangement joins TRBV4-3 to TRBJ2-5; TCRdb reports TRBD1, a call that lacks DNA to check it against. Per the germline V gene, CDR1 is LGHNA and CDR2 is YSLEER. CDR3 length: 16 residues. The CDR3 here is CASSQDWGTGRETQYF.

The chain carries TRBV9 and TRBJ2-1; TCRdb proposes TRBD2, but this gene call is untestable without DNA. Germline lookup yields CDR1 SGDLS and CDR2 YYNGEE. CDR3 length equals 15 residues. The CDR3 loop is CASSEPGGNYNEQFF.